A single sample gave rise to the 8 T cell receptor beta chains below, sequenced in a study of human T cells and chemical hapten exposure. Each CDR3 protein is one row after TCRdb ran MiXCR on the RACE reads. The sample comprises approximately 260,000 distinct CDR3 sequences, approximately 8% of which are singletons, and approximately 1.2% rests with the top ten. Time point given: pre-sensitization, week 0. Treatment given: therapeutic diphenylcyclopropenone sensitization with weekly scalp DPC. The specimen comprised whole blood, sampled in connection with sensitization to the hapten diphenylcyclopropenone (DPC). Every receptor here comes from a man younger than 35 with alopecia areata. Some clones in this sample may be carry-over from other donors' samples.

There are many counts of this clonotype. The V gene is TRBV6-5, the J gene TRBJ2-1; D could derive from TRBD1 or TRBD2 (6 bases each). Germline-derived CDR1 and CDR2 are MNHEY and SVGAGI. V dropped 2 bases and J dropped 5 bases, with 19 bases sitting between them. The CDR3 is 17 residues long. The DNA for the CDR3 is TGTGCCAGCAGTTACCGGGGTGTAGGGGGGCCTAACAATGAGCAGTTCTTC. This gives the protein CASSYRGVGGPNNEQFF.

Turning to this clonotype: A much larger clonotype is one base distant, so this may be a read error. The chain uses TRBV4-1 and TRBJ1-1; D is unresolved. Germline-derived CDR1 and CDR2 are MGHRA and YSYEKL. Between the trimmed V and J ends, which lost 1 base and 4 bases, there was a span of 10 bases. The CDR3 has 14 amino acids. CDR3 in amino acids: CASSQVRAGTEAFF. CDR3 DNA sequence: TGCGCCAGCAGCCAAGTCCGGGCGGGCACTGAAGCTTTCTTT.

This clonotype was seen at least ten times. This chain uses TRBV7-6 with TRBJ1-2, with D uncertain. Germline assignment: CDR1 SGHVS and CDR2 FNYEAQ. This CDR3 region has 14 residues. V was cut by 3 bases and J by 2 bases, with 10 bases left in between. The DNA of the CDR3 is TGTGCCAGCAGCTTGAACGCCGGCAACTATGGCTACACCTTC. Translation: CASSLNAGNYGYTF.

V usage is TRBV5-5 and J usage is TRBJ1-2, with D maybe TRBD1 (5 bases). V was shortened by 1 base and J by 2 bases, with 9 bases between the two germline ends. CDR3 size: 14 residues. The germline gives CDR1 SGHKS, CDR2 YYEKEE (reference sequence). As DNA, the CDR3 is TGTGCCAGCAGCTTGTGGGAGGGGAACTATGGCTACACCTTC. Its protein is CASSLWEGNYGYTF.

The chain has TRBV9 and TRBJ2-3; 7 nucleotides agree with TRBD1. Germline loops: CDR1 SGDLS, CDR2 YYNGEE. V shed 3 bases and J 2 bases; nucleotides not matched to a gene: 3. This CDR3 region has 14 residues. CDR3 in amino acids: CASSEGQHTDTQYF. CDR3 bases: TGTGCCAGCAGCGAGGGACAGCACACAGATACGCAGTATTTT.

CDR3 coding DNA: TGTGCCAGCAGCTTACATACTATCGACACTGAAGCTTTCTTT. It is translated as CASSLHTIDTEAFF. The chain couples TRBV7-9 to TRBJ1-1; D is ambiguous. V was pared by 2 bases and J by 3 bases, with 10 bases between. The CDR3 covers 14 residues. Germline V gives CDR1 SEHNR, CDR2 FQNEAQ (reference sequence).

This clonotype was counted many times. V gene TRBV6-2 or TRBV6-3 combines with J gene TRBJ2-3; 8 bases are a match to TRBD2. CDR1 is MNHEY and CDR2 is SVGEGT in the germline V gene. V shed 5 bases and J 0 bases; nucleotides not matched to a gene: 4. This CDR3 comprises 15 residues. The DNA of the CDR3 is TGTGCCAGCAGTCTGCGGGGGGTTAGCACAGATACGCAGTATTTT. Its translation: CASSLRGVSTDTQYF.

Ten or more counts support this clonotype. This sequence joins TRBV6-2 or TRBV6-3 and TRBJ1-5, with D possibly matching TRBD1 (5 bases). The CDR3 is 14 residues long. Trimming shortened V by 7 bases and J by 1 base, and 11 bases separated the two germline ends. The V gene's germline CDR1 is MNHEY and CDR2 SVGEGT. The CDR3 is CASNWGKSNQPQHF. CDR3 nucleotide sequence: TGTGCCAGCAACTGGGGGAAGAGCAATCAGCCCCAGCATTTT.